This T cell receptor (beta chain) was recorded in a study of T-cell reconstitution after alpha-beta-depleted transplantation in children. V was cut by 5 bases and J by 4 bases, with 10 bases left in between. The CDR3 has 13 residues. This clonotype was counted only a few times. It was with unique molecular identifiers that the TCRbeta library was prepared. TCRdb re-called the PCR reads with MiXCR, one entry per CDR3 protein. The data show some 400,000 distinct CDR3 sequences, over 20% seen once. J is TRBJ2-3 and V is TRBV6-7; D perhaps matches TRBD2 (5 bases). Being an ORF, TRBV6-7 has a function that is uncertain. The source material was PBMCs from the stem cell graft donor, sampled from the stem cell graft. This clonotype was sampled from a human donor who donated a stem cell graft to a child with acute myeloid leukemia. In DNA, the CDR3 is TGTGCCAGCAGTGCACTAGGGTCAGATACGCAGTATTTT. This translates into CASSALGSDTQYF.